A selection of T cell receptor beta chains follows, all from one sample in a study of TIL therapy for anti-PD-1-resistant metastatic lung cancer. TCRdb keeps only in-frame clones here, not all; method: immunoSEQ multiplex PCR. The sample has just under 60,000 clones; roughly 70% are singletons. Sample: blood, taken at baseline. The origin of the receptors is a person between 30 and 79 years old with non-small cell lung cancer. The CDR3 runs from the conserved cysteine through the conserved F or W. D genes are given only for firm matches. Clone size is not always given. Where it is, it says once, few, many or a class for expanded clones.

d_call,v_call,clone_size,j_call,cdr3_aa,cdr3_nt
.,TRBV7-9,.,TRBJ2-5,CASSLPPQETQYF,TGTGCCAGCAGCTTACCCCCTCAAGAGACCCAGTACTTC
TRBD1,TRBV28,few,TRBJ2-6,CASRGGQGLTGANVLTF,TGTGCCAGCAGGGGGGGACAGGGGCTTACTGGGGCCAACGTCCTGACTTTC
.,TRBV7-3,.,TRBJ2-2,CASSPPGANTGELFF,TGTGCCAGCAGCCCGCCGGGGGCGAACACCGGGGAGCTGTTTTTT
.,TRBV6-5,.,TRBJ1-5,CASSYTNTGGNQPQHF,TGTGCCAGCAGTTACACCAATACAGGTGGCAATCAGCCCCAGCATTTT
.,TRBV7-8,.,TRBJ1-6,CASSLVATRRSPLHF,TGTGCCAGCAGCTTAGTAGCCACCCGTAGGTCACCCCTCCACTTT
.,TRBV19,.,TRBJ2-1,CASSILSGGSYNEQFF,TGTGCCAGTAGTATACTGTCCGGGGGCTCCTACAATGAGCAGTTCTTC
.,TRBV12-5,.,TRBJ1-2,CASGLVSPPSGGYTF,TGTGCTAGTGGTTTGGTAAGCCCGCCTTCGGGTGGCTACACCTTC
.,TRBV28,.,TRBJ1-2,CASIPFSRFGRLNYYGYTF,TGTGCCAGCATCCCCTTTTCCCGCTTTGGGCGCCTCAACTACTATGGCTACACCTTC
.,TRBV28,once,TRBJ2-2,CASSLDSTGPTGELFF,TGTGCCAGCAGTTTAGATTCAACAGGGCCCACCGGGGAGCTGTTTTTT
.,TRBV5-6,few,TRBJ2-7,CASRCWGEQYF,TGTGCCAGCAGGTGTTGGGGCGAGCAGTACTTC
.,TRBV6-5,.,TRBJ2-3,CASSYSRGVTDTQYF,TGTGCCAGCAGTTACTCTCGGGGAGTCACAGATACGCAGTATTTT
TRBD1,TRBV4-1,few,TRBJ2-7,CASSQSEGAGTYEQYF,TGCGCCAGCAGCCAATCTGAGGGGGCAGGGACCTACGAGCAGTACTTC
.,TRBV7-2,.,TRBJ1-6,CASSINNSPLHF,TGTGCCAGCAGCATAAATAATTCACCCCTCCACTTT
.,TRBV7-2,few,TRBJ1-1,CASSFGGVNTEAFF,TGTGCCAGCAGCTTCGGCGGAGTGAACACTGAAGCTTTCTTT
.,TRBV5-1,.,TRBJ1-4,CASSPGINEKLFF,TGCGCCAGCAGCCCGGGGATTAATGAAAAACTGTTTTTT
TRBD2,TRBV19,few,TRBJ2-3,CASRGLAGVKTDTQYF,TGTGCCAGTAGGGGACTAGCGGGGGTCAAAACAGATACGCAGTATTTT
.,TRBV11-2,.,TRBJ2-1,CASILTAGSSYNEQFF,TGTGCCAGCATCCTAACAGCCGGGAGCTCCTACAATGAGCAGTTCTTC
TRBD1,TRBV6-1,.,TRBJ2-1,CASSDSGQGGYNEQFF,TGTGCCAGCAGTGATAGTGGACAGGGGGGCTACAATGAGCAGTTCTTC
TRBD1,TRBV9,.,TRBJ2-7,CASSTGQGTSYEQYF,TGTGCCAGCAGCACAGGACAGGGTACGTCCTACGAGCAGTACTTC
TRBD1,TRBV7-2,once,TRBJ2-4,CASSLSGTGKNIQYF,TGTGCCAGCAGCTTAAGCGGGACAGGGAAAAACATTCAGTACTTC
.,TRBV5-6,.,TRBJ1-6,CASSFQGHSNSPLHF,TGTGCCAGCAGCTTCCAGGGTCATAGTAATTCACCCCTCCACTTT
TRBD1,TRBV4-3,.,TRBJ1-4,CASSQDGGQGAEKLFF,TGCGCCAGCAGCCAAGATGGGGGACAGGGAGCTGAAAAACTGTTTTTT
TRBD1,TRBV5-1,.,TRBJ2-7,CASSLGDRFAEQYF,TGCGCCAGCAGCTTGGGGGACAGGTTTGCCGAGCAGTACTTC
.,TRBV6-5,few,TRBJ1-6,CASSYSPGADNSPLHF,TGTGCCAGCAGTTACTCCCCAGGGGCCGATAATTCACCCCTCCACTTT
TRBD1,TRBV27,.,TRBJ1-5,CASRKQGDSNQPQHF,TGTGCCAGCAGAAAGCAGGGGGATAGCAATCAGCCCCAGCATTTT
TRBD1,TRBV7-8,.,TRBJ1-2,CASSEGQGAPRGYTF,TGTGCCAGCAGCGAAGGACAGGGGGCGCCGAGAGGCTACACCTTC
.,TRBV30,.,TRBJ2-2,CAWGKGVGELFF,TGTGCCTGGGGGAAGGGGGTAGGGGAGCTGTTTTTT
.,TRBV19,.,TRBJ2-1,CASRREDEQFF,TGTGCCAGTAGGAGGGAGGATGAGCAGTTCTTC
TRBD2,TRBV6-6,.,TRBJ2-7,CASMWGEGRGSYEQYF,TGTGCCAGCATGTGGGGGGAGGGCCGTGGCTCCTACGAGCAGTACTTC
.,TRBV30,.,TRBJ1-4,CAWSSNEKLFF,TGTGCCTGGAGTTCCAATGAAAAACTGTTTTTT
.,TRBV9,.,TRBJ2-5,CASSRLAMGGPLGTQYF,TGTGCCAGCAGCAGACTTGCCATGGGGGGTCCCTTAGGGACCCAGTACTTC
.,TRBV2,.,TRBJ1-5,CASSASDYSNQPQHF,TGTGCCAGCAGTGCTTCAGATTATAGCAATCAGCCCCAGCATTTT
TRBD2,TRBV4-1,.,TRBJ2-5,CASSQILAGGPETQYF,TGCGCCAGCAGCCAAATACTAGCGGGAGGCCCCGAGACCCAGTACTTC
TRBD2,TRBV7-8,.,TRBJ2-3,CASSPSLWGGSTDTQYF,TGTGCCAGCAGCCCATCCCTATGGGGGGGGAGCACAGATACGCAGTATTTT
.,TRBV6-5,few,TRBJ2-7,CASRSPGWYEQYF,TGTGCCAGCAGGTCTCCAGGGTGGTACGAGCAGTACTTC
.,TRBV9,.,TRBJ2-5,CASSATGSDGVETQYF,TGTGCCAGCAGCGCTACTGGCTCCGATGGTGTTGAGACCCAGTACTTC
TRBD2,TRBV5-4,.,TRBJ2-2,CASSWSGGTGELFF,TGTGCCAGCAGCTGGAGCGGGGGCACCGGGGAGCTGTTTTTT
.,TRBV27,.,TRBJ2-3,CASSYRTDTDTQYF,TGTGCCAGCAGTTACCGGACAGACACAGATACGCAGTATTTT
.,TRBV10-2,.,TRBJ2-2,CASISTGTNTGELFF,TGCGCCAGCATTTCGACAGGCACGAACACCGGGGAGCTGTTTTTT
TRBD1,TRBV2,.,TRBJ1-6,CASRPGQGSSPLHF,TGTGCCAGCAGACCGGGACAGGGGAGTTCACCCCTCCACTTT
.,TRBV15,.,TRBJ1-2,CATSGVGYYGYTF,TGTGCCACCAGTGGCGTAGGTTATTATGGCTACACCTTC
.,TRBV2,few,TRBJ2-7,CASRAALSYEQYF,TGTGCCAGCAGGGCAGCCCTCTCCTACGAGCAGTACTTC
TRBD1,TRBV4-2,.,TRBJ1-5,CASSQDPQGVNQPQHF,TGTGCCAGCAGCCAAGATCCACAGGGGGTCAATCAGCCCCAGCATTTT
.,TRBV10-1,few,TRBJ1-6,CASSESLDSHSPLHF,TGCGCCAGCAGTGAGTCGCTGGACAGCCATTCACCCCTCCACTTT
.,TRBV14,.,TRBJ2-3,CASSPGHLDTQYF,TGTGCCAGCAGCCCGGGACACCTTGATACGCAGTATTTT
.,TRBV6-5,.,TRBJ2-3,CASSYSGSTDTQYF,TGTGCCAGCAGTTACTCCGGGAGCACAGATACGCAGTATTTT
.,TRBV2,few,TRBJ1-2,CASRSGGPDGYTF,TGTGCCAGCAGGTCGGGGGGGCCAGATGGCTACACCTTC
.,TRBV5-1,.,TRBJ2-2,CASRTSSGGELFF,TGCGCCAGCAGGACTAGTAGCGGCGGGGAGCTGTTTTTT
.,TRBV30,few,TRBJ2-1,CAWSVSGDEQFF,TGTGCCTGGAGTGTCTCCGGAGATGAGCAGTTCTTC
TRBD1,TRBV28,.,TRBJ2-7,CASSSLEGQDVYEQYF,TGTGCCAGCTCTTCCCTCGAAGGACAGGACGTCTACGAGCAGTACTTC
TRBD2,TRBV5-4,.,TRBJ2-1,CASSFRLADHNEQFF,TGTGCCAGCAGCTTCCGACTAGCGGATCACAATGAGCAGTTCTTC